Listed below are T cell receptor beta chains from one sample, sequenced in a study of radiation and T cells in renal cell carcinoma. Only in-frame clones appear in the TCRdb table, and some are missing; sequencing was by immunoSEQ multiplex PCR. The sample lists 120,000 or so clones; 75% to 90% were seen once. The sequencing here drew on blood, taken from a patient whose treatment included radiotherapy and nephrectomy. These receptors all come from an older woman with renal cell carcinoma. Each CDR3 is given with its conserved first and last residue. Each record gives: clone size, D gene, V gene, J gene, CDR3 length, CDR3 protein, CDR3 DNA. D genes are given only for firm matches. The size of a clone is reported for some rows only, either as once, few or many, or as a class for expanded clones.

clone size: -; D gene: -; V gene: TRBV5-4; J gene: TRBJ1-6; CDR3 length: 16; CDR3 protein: CASSLIRDMYNSPLHF; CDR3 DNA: TGTGCCAGCAGCCTTATACGGGACATGTATAATTCACCCCTCCACTTT
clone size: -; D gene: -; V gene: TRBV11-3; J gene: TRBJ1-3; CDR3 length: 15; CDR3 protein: CASSLGQEDGNTIYF; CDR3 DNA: TGTGCCAGCAGCTTAGGGCAGGAAGATGGAAACACCATATATTTT
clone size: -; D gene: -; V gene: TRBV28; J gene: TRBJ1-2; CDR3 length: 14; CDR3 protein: CASSLGGAHYGYTF; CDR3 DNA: TGTGCCAGCAGTTTAGGCGGGGCACACTATGGCTACACCTTC
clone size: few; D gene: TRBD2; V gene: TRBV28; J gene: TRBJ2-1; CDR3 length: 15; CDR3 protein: CASSPWTSGATEQFF; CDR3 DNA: TGTGCCAGCAGTCCCTGGACTAGCGGTGCTACTGAGCAGTTCTTC
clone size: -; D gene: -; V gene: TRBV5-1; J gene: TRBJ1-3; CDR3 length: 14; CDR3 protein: CASSAGNSGNTIYF; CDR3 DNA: TGCGCCAGCAGCGCGGGGAATAGTGGAAACACCATATATTTT
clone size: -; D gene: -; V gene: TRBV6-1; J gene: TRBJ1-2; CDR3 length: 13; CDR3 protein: CATQPGHDYGYTF; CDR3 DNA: TGTGCCACCCAACCTGGACATGACTATGGCTACACCTTC
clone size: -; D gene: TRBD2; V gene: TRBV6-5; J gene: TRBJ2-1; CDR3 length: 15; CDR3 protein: CASRQAGGPRNEQFF; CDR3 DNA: TGTGCCAGCAGACAAGCGGGGGGGCCTCGGAATGAGCAGTTCTTC
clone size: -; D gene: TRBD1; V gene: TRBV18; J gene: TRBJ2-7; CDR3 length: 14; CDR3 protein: CASSPRTGGYEQYF; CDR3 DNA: TGTGCCAGCTCACCCCGGACAGGGGGCTACGAGCAGTACTTC
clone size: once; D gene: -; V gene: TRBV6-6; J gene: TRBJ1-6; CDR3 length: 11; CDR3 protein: CASSSNSPLHF; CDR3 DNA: TGTGCCAGCAGCAGTAATTCACCCCTCCACTTT
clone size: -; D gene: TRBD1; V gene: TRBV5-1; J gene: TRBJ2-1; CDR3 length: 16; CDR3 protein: CASSLEAGTGGGEQFF; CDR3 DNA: TGCGCCAGCAGCTTGGAGGCTGGGACAGGGGGCGGTGAGCAGTTCTTC
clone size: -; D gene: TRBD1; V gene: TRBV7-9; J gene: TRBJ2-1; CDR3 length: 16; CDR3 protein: CASSLAGTGLWDEQFF; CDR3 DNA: TGTGCCAGCAGCTTAGCGGGGACAGGACTTTGGGATGAGCAGTTCTTC
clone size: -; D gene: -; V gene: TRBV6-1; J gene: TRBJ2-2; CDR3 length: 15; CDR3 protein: CASSVTTGPTGELFF; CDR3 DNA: TGTGCCAGCAGTGTTACAACAGGGCCCACCGGGGAGCTGTTTTTT
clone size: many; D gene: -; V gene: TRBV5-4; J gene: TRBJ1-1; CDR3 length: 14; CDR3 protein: CASSLAGGNTEAFF; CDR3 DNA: TGTGCCAGCAGCTTGGCGGGAGGGAACACTGAAGCTTTCTTT
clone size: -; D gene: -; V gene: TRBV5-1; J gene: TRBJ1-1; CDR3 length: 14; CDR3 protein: CASRLGGFDTEAFF; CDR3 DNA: TGCGCCAGCCGCCTCGGGGGGTTTGACACTGAAGCTTTCTTT
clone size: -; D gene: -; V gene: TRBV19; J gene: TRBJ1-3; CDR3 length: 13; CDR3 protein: CASCNSGGNTIYF; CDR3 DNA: TGTGCCAGTTGTAACTCCGGCGGAAACACCATATATTTT
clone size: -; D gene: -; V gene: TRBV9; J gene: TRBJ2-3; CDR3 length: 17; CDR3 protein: CASSVDVGTSATDTQYF; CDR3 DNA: TGTGCCAGCAGCGTAGATGTGGGGACTTCCGCCACAGATACGCAGTATTTT
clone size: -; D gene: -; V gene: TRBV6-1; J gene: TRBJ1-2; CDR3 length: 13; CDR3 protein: CASSEPGLYGYTF; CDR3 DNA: TGTGCCAGCAGTGAACCGGGCCTCTATGGCTACACCTTC
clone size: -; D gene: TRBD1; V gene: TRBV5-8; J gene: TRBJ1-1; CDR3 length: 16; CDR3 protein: CASSVGQGTTNTEAFF; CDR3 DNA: TGTGCCAGCAGCGTGGGACAGGGGACGACGAACACTGAAGCTTTCTTT
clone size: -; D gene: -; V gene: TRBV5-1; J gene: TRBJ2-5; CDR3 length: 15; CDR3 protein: CASSLGQVREETQYF; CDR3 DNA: TGCGCCAGCAGCTTGGGGCAGGTGAGGGAAGAGACCCAGTACTTC
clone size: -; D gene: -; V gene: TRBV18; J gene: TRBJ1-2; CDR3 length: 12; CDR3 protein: CASSPLKSGYTF; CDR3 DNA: TGTGCCAGCTCACCTCTGAAGAGCGGCTACACCTTC
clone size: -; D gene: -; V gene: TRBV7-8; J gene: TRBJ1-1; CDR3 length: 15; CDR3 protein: CASSSPKDGGAEAFF; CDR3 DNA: TGTGCCAGCAGCTCCCCCAAGGACGGGGGGGCTGAAGCTTTCTTT
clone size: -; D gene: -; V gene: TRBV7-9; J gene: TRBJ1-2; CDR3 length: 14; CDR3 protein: CASVKDNTDYGYTF; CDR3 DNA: TGTGCCAGCGTTAAGGACAACACCGACTATGGCTACACCTTC
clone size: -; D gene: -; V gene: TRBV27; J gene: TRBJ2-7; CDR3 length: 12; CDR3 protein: CASSHAPHEQYF; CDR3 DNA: TGTGCCAGCAGTCACGCGCCGCACGAGCAGTACTTC
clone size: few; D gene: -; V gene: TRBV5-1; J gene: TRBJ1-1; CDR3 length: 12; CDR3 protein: CASSWEGGVAFF; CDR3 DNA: TGCGCCAGCAGCTGGGAGGGAGGCGTAGCTTTCTTT
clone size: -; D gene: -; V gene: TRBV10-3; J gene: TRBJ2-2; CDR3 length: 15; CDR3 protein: CAISPRAGTTGELFF; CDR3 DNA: TGTGCCATCAGTCCGCGGGCGGGGACCACCGGGGAGCTGTTTTTT
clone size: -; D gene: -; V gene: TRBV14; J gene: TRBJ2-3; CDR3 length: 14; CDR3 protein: CASSQVRWADTQYF; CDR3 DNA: TGTGCCAGCAGCCAAGTACGGTGGGCAGATACGCAGTATTTT
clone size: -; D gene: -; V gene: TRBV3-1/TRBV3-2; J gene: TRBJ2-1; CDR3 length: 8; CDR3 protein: CASSIGFF; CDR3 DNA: TGTGCCAGCAGCATAGGGTTCTTC
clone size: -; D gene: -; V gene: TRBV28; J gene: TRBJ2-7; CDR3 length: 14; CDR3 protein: CASSLTNDIYEQYF; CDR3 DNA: TGTGCCAGCAGTTTAACCAACGACATTTACGAGCAGTACTTC
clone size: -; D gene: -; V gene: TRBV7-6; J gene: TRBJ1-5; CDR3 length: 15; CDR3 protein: CASSSQVGSNQPQHF; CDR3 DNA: TGTGCCAGCAGCTCCCAGGTGGGGAGCAATCAGCCCCAGCATTTT
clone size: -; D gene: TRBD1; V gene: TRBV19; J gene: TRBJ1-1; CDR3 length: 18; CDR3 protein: CATTPRDRGRLMGSEAFF; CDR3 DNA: TGTGCCACCACCCCCCGGGACAGGGGGCGTTTGATGGGATCTGAAGCTTTCTTT
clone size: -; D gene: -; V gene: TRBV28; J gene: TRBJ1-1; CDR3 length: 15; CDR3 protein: CASSLPLTRNTEAFF; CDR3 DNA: TGTGCCAGCAGTCTTCCACTAACTAGAAACACTGAAGCTTTCTTT
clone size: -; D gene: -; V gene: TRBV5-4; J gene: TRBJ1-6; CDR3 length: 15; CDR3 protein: CASSSFWSANSPLHF; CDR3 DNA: TGTGCCAGCAGTTCCTTTTGGTCCGCGAATTCACCCCTCCACTTT
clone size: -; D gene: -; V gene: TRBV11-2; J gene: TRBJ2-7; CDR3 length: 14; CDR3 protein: CASSSWAQSYEQYF; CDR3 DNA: TGTGCCAGCAGCTCCTGGGCCCAATCCTACGAGCAGTACTTC
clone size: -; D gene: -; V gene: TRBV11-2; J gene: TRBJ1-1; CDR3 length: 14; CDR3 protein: CASSPHYQVALVFF; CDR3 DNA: TGTGCCAGCAGCCCCCACTACCAGGTTGCCTTGGTTTTCTTT
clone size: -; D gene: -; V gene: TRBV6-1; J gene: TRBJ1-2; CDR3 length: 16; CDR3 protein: CASSEEGRGANYGYTF; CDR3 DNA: TGTGCCAGCAGTGAAGAGGGTAGGGGAGCTAACTATGGCTACACCTTC
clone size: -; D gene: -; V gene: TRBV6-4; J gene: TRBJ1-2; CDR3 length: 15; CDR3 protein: CASSDSQGLNYGYTF; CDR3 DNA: TGTGCCAGCAGTGACTCCCAGGGGCTCAACTATGGCTACACCTTC
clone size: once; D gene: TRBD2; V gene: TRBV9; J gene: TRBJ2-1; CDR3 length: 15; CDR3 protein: CASSVDGLVVNEQFF; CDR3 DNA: TGTGCCAGCAGCGTAGATGGACTAGTGGTAAATGAGCAGTTCTTC
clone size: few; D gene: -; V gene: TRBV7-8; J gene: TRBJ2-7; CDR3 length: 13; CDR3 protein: CASMSASSYEQYF; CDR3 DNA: TGTGCCAGCATGTCGGCGAGCTCCTACGAGCAGTACTTC
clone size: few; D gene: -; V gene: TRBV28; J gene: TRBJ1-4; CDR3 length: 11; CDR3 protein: CASSFSGKLFF; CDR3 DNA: TGTGCCAGCAGTTTTAGTGGAAAACTGTTTTTT
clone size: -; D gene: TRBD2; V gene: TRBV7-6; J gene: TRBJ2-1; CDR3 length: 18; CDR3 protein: CASSLGIGTSGGANEQFF; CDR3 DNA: TGTGCCAGCAGCTTAGGGATTGGGACTAGCGGGGGGGCAAATGAGCAGTTCTTC
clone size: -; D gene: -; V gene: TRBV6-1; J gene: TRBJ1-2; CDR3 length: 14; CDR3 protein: CASSEDRTNYGYTF; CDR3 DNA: TGTGCCAGCAGTGAAGACAGGACTAACTATGGCTACACCTTC
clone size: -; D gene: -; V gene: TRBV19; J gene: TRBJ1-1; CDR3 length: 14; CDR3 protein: CASGPGTANTEAFF; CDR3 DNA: TGTGCCAGTGGACCCGGGACGGCGAACACTGAAGCTTTCTTT
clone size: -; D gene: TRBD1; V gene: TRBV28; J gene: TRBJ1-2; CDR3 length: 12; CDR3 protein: CASSGQAYGYTF; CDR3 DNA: TGTGCCAGCAGCGGACAGGCCTATGGCTACACCTTC
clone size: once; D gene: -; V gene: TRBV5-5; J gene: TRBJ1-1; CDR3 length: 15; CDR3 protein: CASSMGGRTNTEAFF; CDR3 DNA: TGTGCCAGCAGCATGGGGGGGCGGACAAACACTGAAGCTTTCTTT
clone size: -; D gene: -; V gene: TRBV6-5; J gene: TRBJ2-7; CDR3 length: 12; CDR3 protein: CASRQGPYEQYF; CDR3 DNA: TGTGCCAGCAGGCAGGGCCCCTACGAGCAGTACTTC
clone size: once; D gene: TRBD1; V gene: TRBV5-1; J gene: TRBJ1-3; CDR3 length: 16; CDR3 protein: CASTRDRLFSGNTIYF; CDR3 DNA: TGCGCCAGCACCCGGGACAGACTTTTCTCTGGAAACACCATATATTTT
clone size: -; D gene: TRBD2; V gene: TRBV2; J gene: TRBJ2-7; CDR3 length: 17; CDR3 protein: CASSEAWASGSSYEQYF; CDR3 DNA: TGTGCCAGCAGTGAAGCCTGGGCTAGCGGGAGTAGCTACGAGCAGTACTTC
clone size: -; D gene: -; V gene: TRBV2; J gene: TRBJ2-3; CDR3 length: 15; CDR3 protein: CASSVKAGRTDTQYF; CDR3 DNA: TGTGCCAGCAGTGTCAAAGCGGGTAGGACAGATACGCAGTATTTT
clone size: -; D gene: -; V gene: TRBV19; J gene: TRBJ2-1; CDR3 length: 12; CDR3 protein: CASRDSSREQFF; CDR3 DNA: TGTGCCAGTCGCGACAGTTCCCGTGAGCAGTTCTTC
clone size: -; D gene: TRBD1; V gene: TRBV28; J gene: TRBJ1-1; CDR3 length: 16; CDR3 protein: CASSLSRTGGATEAFF; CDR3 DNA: TGTGCCAGCAGTTTATCCAGGACAGGGGGGGCTACTGAAGCTTTCTTT
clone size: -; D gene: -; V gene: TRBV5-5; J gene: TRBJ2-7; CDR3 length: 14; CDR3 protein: CASSPAEFSYEQYF; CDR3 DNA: TGTGCCAGCAGCCCGGCGGAGTTTTCCTACGAGCAGTACTTC